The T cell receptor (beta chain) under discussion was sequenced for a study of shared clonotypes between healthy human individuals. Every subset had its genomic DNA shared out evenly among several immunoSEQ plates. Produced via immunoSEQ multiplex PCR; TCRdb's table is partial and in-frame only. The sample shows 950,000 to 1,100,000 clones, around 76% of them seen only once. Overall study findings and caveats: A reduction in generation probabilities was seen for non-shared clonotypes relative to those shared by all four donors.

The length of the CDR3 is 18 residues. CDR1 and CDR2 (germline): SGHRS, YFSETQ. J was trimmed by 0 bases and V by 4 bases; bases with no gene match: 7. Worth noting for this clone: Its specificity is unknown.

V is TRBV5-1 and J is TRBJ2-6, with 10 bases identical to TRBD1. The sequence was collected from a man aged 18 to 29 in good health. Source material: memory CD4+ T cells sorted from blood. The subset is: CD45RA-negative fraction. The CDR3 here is CASSSGTGVTSGANVLTF. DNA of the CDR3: TGCGCCAGCAGCAGCGGGACAGGGGTGACCTCTGGGGCCAACGTCCTGACTTTC.